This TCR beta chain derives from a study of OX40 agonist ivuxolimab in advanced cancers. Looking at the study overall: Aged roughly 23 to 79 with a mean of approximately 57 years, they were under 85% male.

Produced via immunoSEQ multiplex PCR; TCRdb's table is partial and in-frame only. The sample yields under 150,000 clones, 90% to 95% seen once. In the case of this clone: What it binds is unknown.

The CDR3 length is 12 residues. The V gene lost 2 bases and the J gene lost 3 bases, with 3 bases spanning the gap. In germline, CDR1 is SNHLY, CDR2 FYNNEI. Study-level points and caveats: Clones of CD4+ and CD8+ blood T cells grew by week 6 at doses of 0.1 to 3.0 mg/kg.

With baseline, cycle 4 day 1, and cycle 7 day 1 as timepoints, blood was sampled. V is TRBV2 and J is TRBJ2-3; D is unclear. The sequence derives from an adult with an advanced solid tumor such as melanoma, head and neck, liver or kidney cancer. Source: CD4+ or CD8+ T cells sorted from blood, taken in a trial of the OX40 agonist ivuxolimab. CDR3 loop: CASSESTDTQYF. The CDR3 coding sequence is TGTGCCAGCAGTGAATCTACAGATACGCAGTATTTT.